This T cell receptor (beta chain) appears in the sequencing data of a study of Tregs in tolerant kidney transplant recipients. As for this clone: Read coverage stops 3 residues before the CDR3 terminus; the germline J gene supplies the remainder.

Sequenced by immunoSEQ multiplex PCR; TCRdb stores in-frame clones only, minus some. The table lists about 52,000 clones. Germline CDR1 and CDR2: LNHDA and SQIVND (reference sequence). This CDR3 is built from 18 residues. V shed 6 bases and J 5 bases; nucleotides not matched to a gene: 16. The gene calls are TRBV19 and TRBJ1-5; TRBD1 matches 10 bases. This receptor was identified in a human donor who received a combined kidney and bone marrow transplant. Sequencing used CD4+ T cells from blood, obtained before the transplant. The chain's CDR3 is CASSPPQSGGQGYQPQHF. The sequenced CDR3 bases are TGTGCCAGTAGCCCCCCTCAGTCGGGGGGACAGGGGTATCAGCCC. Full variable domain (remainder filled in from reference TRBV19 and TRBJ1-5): DGGITQSPKYLFRKEGQNVTLSCEQNLNHDAMYWYRQDPGQGLRLIYYSQIVNDFQKGDIAEGYSVSREKKESFPLTVTSAQKNPTAFYLCASSPPQSGGQGYQPQHFGDGTRLSIL.